This paragraph covers one T cell receptor beta chain sequence. Its antigen has not been determined. Within one base of it there is no much larger clone, and no base qualities were kept. Trimming takes 2 bases from V and 10 bases from J, and the germline ends sit 9 bases apart. The germline V gene (reference sequence) specifies DFQATT as CDR1 and SNEGSKA as CDR2. From its cysteine to its phenylalanine, the CDR3 spans 11 amino acids. Of the read, only the CDR3 DNA is kept; its 33 bases are in frame from base 1. The data originate from a study of blood T cell repertoires in COVID-19 (dated by TCRdb to 2019 to 2021). With respect to the entire study: The collaborator samples originated in the United States, Italy and Spain and spanned the acute and convalescent phases of COVID-19. The material from the prospective study consisted of cDNA or gDNA derived from T cells, B-cell-depleted T cells, or PBMCs. Deeply sampled blood TCRbeta repertoires from subjects exposed to, actively infected with, or recovered from COVID-19 were included in the dataset. The repertoires were released in a freely available public database intended as a resource for research on the immune response to SARS-CoV-2. Samples were obtained from the ongoing ImmuneRACE study (first 160 participants) and from 1,254 subjects provided by 6 global collaborators. The sample metadata nearly always contained a de-identified subject ID, COVID-19 status, age in years and sex. Where available, HLA class I and class II types were taken from metadata supplied by the sample provider and were not determined by assay-based typing.

General study outcomes and caveats: Clinical and demographic metadata were provided uncurated, with the amount varying by source and participant.

In the prospective study, participants were about 18 to 100 years old, resided in about two dozen geographic areas of the United States, and were enrolled through a virtual design. To assign participants to cohorts, the prospective study relied on clinical history that participants themselves reported in a screening survey and a study questionnaire. Recovered participants in ImmuneRACE Cohort 3 were defined as having two consecutive negative NP/OP PCR tests, clearance from a healthcare professional, or resolution of symptoms. Each participant in the prospective study had whole blood, serum and a nasopharyngeal or oropharyngeal swab collected by mobile phlebotomists. Prospective study participants could optionally give additional blood draws and questionnaires over a 2-month period. Before DNA extraction, blood samples from the prospective study were shipped at room temperature or frozen. TCRbeta CDR3 regions were amplified from genomic DNA using the immunoSEQ Assay, a bias-controlled multiplex PCR. The authors' analysis ran thus. Nucleated cell counts per sample were estimated from amplification of reference gene primers within the assay. To quantify the absolute abundance of each unique TCRbeta CDR3 rearrangement, sequence reads were collapsed and filtered. For each sample, productive Simpson clonality was calculated as the square root of Simpson's diversity index over productive rearrangements. TCRdb obtained this table from immuneACCESS and retained in-frame rearrangements with V and J assigned. These tables miss some clones; where compared with another copy, unresolved V genes account for less than half of the shortfall, and the remainder is unexplained. The DNA was the basis for D and trimming; V, J and clone size are from that table. The sample table lists some 400,000 clones, approximately 90% of them with a count of one. The ten largest clones represent roughly 1.1% of the sample.

The TCR sequence derives from a man aged 25 to 45 who had recovered from COVID-19. The source material was PBMCs or T cells enriched from blood (not recorded which). The chain is assembled from TRBV20-1 and TRBJ2-1; no D gene is confidently identified. The nucleotide sequence is TGCAGTGCTAGAATTGGGCAAGAGCAGTTCTTC. The resulting protein is CSARIGQEQFF.